This is a list of T cell receptor beta chains from one sample in a study of cytomegalovirus exposure and HLA in healthy donors. Only in-frame clones appear in the TCRdb table, and some are missing; sequencing was by immunoSEQ multiplex PCR. The table lists roughly 73,000 clones. The specimen was PBMCs. All receptors derive from a female donor in good health and CMV-seropositive. CDR3s include the opening cysteine and the closing phenylalanine or tryptophan.

v_call: TRBV7-2; cdr3_aa: CASSLAESYNEQFF
v_call: TRBV6-5; cdr3_aa: CASTNRGSPLHF
v_call: TRBV30; cdr3_aa: CAWSVGASLNTEAFF
v_call: TRBV5-6; cdr3_aa: CASSRGAQGTQETQYF
v_call: TRBV7-8; cdr3_aa: CASSLVGGITYNEQFF
v_call: TRBV9; cdr3_aa: CASSLTPGANVLTF
v_call: TRBV5-5; cdr3_aa: CASSYEPGGTVSYEQYF
v_call: TRBV4-3; cdr3_aa: CASSQEAFENYGYTF
v_call: TRBV19; cdr3_aa: CASTSSSYEQYF
v_call: TRBV5-6; cdr3_aa: CASSKKAGTGSYNEQFF
v_call: TRBV9; cdr3_aa: CASSVGTSGEEQYF